This TCR beta chain was observed in a study of cytomegalovirus exposure and HLA in healthy donors. PCR used 60 Vbeta primers and 13 Jbeta primers. Only in-frame clones appear in the TCRdb table, and some are missing; sequencing was by immunoSEQ multiplex PCR. Of 150,000 or so clones listed, about 65% are singletons. The CDR3 consists of 15 residues. Unmatched junction bases numbered 4, after V lost 4 bases and J lost 0 bases. Looked up from germline, CDR1 is SGHRS and CDR2 is YFSETQ. The sequenced material came from PBMCs. The source is a man aged 35 to 55 in good health and CMV-seropositive. V is TRBV5-1 and J is TRBJ2-1, with TRBD2 identical over 7 bases. CDR3 nucleotide sequence: TGCGCCAGCAGCCGCGGGGGAAACTCCTACAATGAGCAGTTCTTC. Amino acid sequence: CASSRGGNSYNEQFF.